Sequencing of this TCR beta chain was carried out in a study of blood T cell repertoires in COVID-19. The overall study: Material from acute and convalescent COVID-19 was sourced from the United States, Italy and Spain.

Germline-derived CDR1 and CDR2 are SNHLY and FYNNEI. V lost 9 bases, J lost 4 bases, and 8 bases stayed unmatched. CDR3 length: 15 amino acids. Authors' methods: By means of reference gene primer amplification, nucleated cell counts were estimated. Sequenced by immunoSEQ multiplex PCR; TCRdb stores in-frame clones only, minus some. V and J calls and clone size are given by that table; D and trimming were obtained from the DNA. The sample holds 200,000 to 250,000 clones, approximately 80% seen once. The source is a man aged 55 to 70 who had recovered from COVID-19. Material: PBMCs or T cells enriched from blood (not recorded which). The rearrangement links TRBV2 to TRBJ2-2, with 10 bases that match TRBD1. The CDR3 DNA sequence: TGTGCCAGTACCGTGGACAGGGGGTCCACCGGGGAGCTGTTTTTT. Protein: CASTVDRGSTGELFF.